The T cell receptor beta chain described here comes from a study of blood T cell repertoires in COVID-19. Germline CDR1 LGHDT, CDR2 YNNKEL (reference sequence). The germline V and J ends were trimmed by 0 bases and 2 bases, with 19 bases remaining between them. The length of the CDR3 is 18 residues. Sequencing was performed with immunoSEQ multiplex PCR; in TCRdb, only in-frame clones are kept and a portion is missing. The sample includes roughly 250,000 clones, around 90% of them seen just once. The chain is built from TRBV3-1 (or the pseudogene TRBV3-2) and TRBJ2-5, with D tentatively TRBD2 (6 bases). The sample was peripheral blood. The clonotype was recovered from a man between 60 and 70 years old who had recovered from COVID-19. Here the CDR3 DNA reads TGTGCCAGCAGCCAAGATCCGACTAGTAGAGGATCGCAAGAGACCCAGTACTTC. It encodes CASSQDPTSRGSQETQYF.